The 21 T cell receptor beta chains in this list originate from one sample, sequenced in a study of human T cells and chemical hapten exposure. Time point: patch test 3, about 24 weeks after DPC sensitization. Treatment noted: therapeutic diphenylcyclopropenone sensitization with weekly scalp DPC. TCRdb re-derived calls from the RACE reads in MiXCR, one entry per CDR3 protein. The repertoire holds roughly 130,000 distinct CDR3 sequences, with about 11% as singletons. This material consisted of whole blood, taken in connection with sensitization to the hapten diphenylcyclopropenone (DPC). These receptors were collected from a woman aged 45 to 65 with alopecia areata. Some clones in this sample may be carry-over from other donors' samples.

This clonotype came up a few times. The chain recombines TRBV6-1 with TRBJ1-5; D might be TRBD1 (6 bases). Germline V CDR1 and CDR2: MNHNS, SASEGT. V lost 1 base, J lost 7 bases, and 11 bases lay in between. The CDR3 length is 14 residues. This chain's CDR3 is CASSEVGGGQPQHF. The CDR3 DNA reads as TGTGCCAGCAGTGAAGTTGGGGGGGGCCAGCCCCAGCATTTT.

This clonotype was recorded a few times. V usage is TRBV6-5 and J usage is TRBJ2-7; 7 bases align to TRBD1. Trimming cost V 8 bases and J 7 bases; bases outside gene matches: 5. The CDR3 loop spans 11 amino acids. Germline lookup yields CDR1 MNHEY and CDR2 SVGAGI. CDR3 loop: CASLGGGEQYF. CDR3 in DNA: TGTGCCAGCCTAGGGGGCGGTGAGCAGTACTTC.

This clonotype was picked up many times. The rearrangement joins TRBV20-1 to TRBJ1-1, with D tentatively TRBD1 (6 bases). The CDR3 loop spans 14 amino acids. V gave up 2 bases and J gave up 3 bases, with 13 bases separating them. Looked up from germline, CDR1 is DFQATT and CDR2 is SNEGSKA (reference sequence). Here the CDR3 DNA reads TGCAGTGCTAGAACGGACAGTGGGTACACTGAAGCTTTCTTT. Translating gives CSARTDSGYTEAFF.

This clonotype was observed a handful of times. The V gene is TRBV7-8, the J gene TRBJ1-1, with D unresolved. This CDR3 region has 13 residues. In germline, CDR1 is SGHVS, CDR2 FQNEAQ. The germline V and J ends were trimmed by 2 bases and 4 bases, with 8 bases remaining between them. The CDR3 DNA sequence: TGTGCCAGCAGCTTACCGGACGGCACTGAAGCTTTCTTT. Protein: CASSLPDGTEAFF.

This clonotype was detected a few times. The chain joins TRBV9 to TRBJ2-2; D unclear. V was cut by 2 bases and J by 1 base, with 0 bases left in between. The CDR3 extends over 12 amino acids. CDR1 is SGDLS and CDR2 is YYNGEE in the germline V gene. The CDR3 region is CASSVNTGELFF. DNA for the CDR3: TGTGCCAGCAGCGTGAACACCGGGGAGCTGTTTTTT.

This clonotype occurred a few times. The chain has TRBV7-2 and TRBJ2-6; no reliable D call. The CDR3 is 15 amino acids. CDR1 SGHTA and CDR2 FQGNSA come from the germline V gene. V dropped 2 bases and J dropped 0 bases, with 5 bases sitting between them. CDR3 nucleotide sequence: TGTGCCAGCAGCTTAAGGCCCTCTGGGGCCAACGTCCTGACTTTC. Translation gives CASSLRPSGANVLTF.

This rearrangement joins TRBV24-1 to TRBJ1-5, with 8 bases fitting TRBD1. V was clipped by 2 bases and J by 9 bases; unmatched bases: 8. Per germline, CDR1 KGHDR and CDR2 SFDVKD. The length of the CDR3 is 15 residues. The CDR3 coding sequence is TGTGCCACCAGTGATTCACAGGGGGTCTTCTCGCCCCAGCATTTT. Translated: CATSDSQGVFSPQHF.

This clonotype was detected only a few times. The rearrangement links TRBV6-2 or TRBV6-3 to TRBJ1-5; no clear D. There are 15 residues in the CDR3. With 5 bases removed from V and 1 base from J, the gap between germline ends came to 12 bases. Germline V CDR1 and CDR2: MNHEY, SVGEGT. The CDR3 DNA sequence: TGTGCCAGCAGTCCCGAATTTTCGAGCAATCAGCCCCAGCATTTT. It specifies CASSPEFSSNQPQHF.

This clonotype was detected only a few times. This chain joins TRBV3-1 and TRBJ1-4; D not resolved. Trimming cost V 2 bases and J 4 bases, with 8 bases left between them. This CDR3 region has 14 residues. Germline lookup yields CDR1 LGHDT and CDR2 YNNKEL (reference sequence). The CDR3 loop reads CASSQPAGNEKLFF. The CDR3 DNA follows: TGTGCCAGCAGCCAACCCGCGGGTAATGAAAAACTGTTTTTT.

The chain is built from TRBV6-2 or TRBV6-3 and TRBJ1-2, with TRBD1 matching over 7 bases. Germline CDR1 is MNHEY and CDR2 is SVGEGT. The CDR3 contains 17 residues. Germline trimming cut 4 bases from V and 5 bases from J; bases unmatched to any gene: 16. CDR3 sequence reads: CASSSALRDSLSYGYTF. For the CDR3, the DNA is TGTGCCAGCAGTTCGGCCCTCCGGGACAGCTTGTCTTATGGCTACACCTTC.

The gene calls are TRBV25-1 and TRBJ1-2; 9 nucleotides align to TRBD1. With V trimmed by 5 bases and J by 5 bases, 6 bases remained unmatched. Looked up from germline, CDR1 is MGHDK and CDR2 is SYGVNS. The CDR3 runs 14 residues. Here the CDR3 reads CASSKTGGDYGYTF. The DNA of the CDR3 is TGTGCCAGCAGTAAGACAGGGGGTGATTATGGCTACACCTTC.

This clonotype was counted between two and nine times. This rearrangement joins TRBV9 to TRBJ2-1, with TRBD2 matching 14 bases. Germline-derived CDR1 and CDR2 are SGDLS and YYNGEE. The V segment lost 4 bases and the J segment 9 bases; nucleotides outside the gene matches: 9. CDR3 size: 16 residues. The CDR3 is CASSPRLAGGPSEQFF. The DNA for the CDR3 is TGTGCCAGCAGCCCTAGACTAGCGGGGGGGCCAAGTGAGCAGTTCTTC.

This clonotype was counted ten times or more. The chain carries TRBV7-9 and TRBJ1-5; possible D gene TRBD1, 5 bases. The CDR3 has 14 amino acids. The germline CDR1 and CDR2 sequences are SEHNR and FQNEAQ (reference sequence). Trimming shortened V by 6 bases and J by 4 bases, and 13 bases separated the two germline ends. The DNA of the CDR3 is TGTGCCAGCAGTTTAACAGGAGGGAATCAGCCCCAGCATTTT. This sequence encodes CASSLTGGNQPQHF.

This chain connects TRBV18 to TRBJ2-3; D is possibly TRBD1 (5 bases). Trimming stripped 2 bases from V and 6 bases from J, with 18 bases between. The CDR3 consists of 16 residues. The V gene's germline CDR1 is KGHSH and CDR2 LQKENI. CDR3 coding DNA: TGTGCCAGCTCACCAAGACAGACCCCGTCGAAGGATACGCAGTATTTT. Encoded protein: CASSPRQTPSKDTQYF. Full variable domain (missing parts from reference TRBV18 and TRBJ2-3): NAGVMQNPRHLVRRRGQEARLRCSPMKGHSHVYWYRQLPEEGLKFMVYLQKENIIDESGMPKERFSAEFPKEGPSILRIQQVVRGDSAAYFCASSPRQTPSKDTQYFGPGTRLTVL.

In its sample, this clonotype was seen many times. The CDR3 coding sequence is TGTGCCAGCAGCTTGGGACAGGGAATTTCCTACGAGCAGTACTTC. It is translated as CASSLGQGISYEQYF. The V call is TRBV7-6, the J call TRBJ2-7; 9 nucleotides match TRBD1. CDR1 is SGHVS, CDR2 FNYEAQ, per germline. Trimming cost V 3 bases and J 1 base; bases outside gene matches: 4. This CDR3 is built from 15 residues.

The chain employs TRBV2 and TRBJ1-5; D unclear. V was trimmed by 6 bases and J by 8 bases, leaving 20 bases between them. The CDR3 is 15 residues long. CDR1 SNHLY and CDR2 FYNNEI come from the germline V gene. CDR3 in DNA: TGTGCCAGCAGCCACGACGGCTTGAGTGACGAGCCCCAGCATTTT. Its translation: CASSHDGLSDEPQHF.

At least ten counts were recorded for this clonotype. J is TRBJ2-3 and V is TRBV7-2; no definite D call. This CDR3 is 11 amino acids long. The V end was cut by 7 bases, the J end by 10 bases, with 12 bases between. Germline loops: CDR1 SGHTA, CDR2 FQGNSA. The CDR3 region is CASTPNRAQYF. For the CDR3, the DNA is TGTGCCAGCACCCCCAACCGCGCGCAGTATTTT.

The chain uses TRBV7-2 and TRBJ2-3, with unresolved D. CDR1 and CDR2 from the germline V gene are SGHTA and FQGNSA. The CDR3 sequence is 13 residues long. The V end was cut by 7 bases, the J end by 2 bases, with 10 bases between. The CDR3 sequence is CASTSTSTDTQYF. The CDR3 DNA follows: TGTGCCAGCACCTCTACCTCCACAGATACGCAGTATTTT.

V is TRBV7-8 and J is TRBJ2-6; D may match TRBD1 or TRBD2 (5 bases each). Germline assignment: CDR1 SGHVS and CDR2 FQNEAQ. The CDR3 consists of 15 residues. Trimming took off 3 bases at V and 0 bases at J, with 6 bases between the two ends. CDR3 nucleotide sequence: TGTGCCAGCAGCTTTGGGGGCTCTGGGGCCAACGTCCTGACTTTC. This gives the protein CASSFGGSGANVLTF.

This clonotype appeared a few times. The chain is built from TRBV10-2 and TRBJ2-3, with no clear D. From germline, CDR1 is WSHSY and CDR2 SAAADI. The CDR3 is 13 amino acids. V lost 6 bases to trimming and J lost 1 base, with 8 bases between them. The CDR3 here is CASRDGGTDTQYF. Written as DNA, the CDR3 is TGCGCCAGCAGGGACGGAGGCACAGATACGCAGTATTTT.

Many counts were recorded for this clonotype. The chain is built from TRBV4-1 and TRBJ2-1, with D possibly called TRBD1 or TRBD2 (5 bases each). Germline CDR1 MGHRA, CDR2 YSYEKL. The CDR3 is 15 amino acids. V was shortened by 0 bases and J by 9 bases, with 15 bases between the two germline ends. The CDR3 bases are TGCGCCAGCAGCCAAGAGGGACGGGGCGTGGGTGAGCAGTTCTTC. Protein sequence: CASSQEGRGVGEQFF.